This T cell receptor beta chain appears in the sequencing data of a study of control samples from healthy donors and cancer patients. The CDR3 loop spans 13 amino acids. Trimming shortened V by 5 bases and J by 6 bases, and 11 bases separated the two germline ends. Per the germline V gene, CDR1 is SGHRS and CDR2 is YFSETQ. Assay used: immunoSEQ multiplex PCR; TCRdb lists only in-frame clones, some missing. This sample has tens of thousands of clones, with over 85% found just once. Sequenced sample: PBMCs. The chain is built from TRBV5-1 and TRBJ1-4; the D gene is possibly TRBD1 (5 bases). The TCR originated in a woman aged 50 to 65 with head and neck cancer. The CDR3 loop reads CASRIGEDEKLFF. In DNA, the CDR3 is TGCGCCAGCAGAATAGGGGAGGATGAAAAACTGTTTTTT.